Below, 28 T cell receptor beta chains from the same sample are listed, as sequenced in a study of long-term antiretroviral therapy in people with HIV. Running of the v3.0 immunoSEQ assay took place at survey level. Libraries were prepared by immunoSEQ multiplex PCR; TCRdb keeps only in-frame clonotypes and omits some of them. The data hold more than 20,000 clones, with approximately 86% observed a single time. This sample comprised unsorted PBMCs, obtained about 4 years after starting antiretroviral therapy. All receptors come from a man aged 18 to 29 with HIV.

V usage is TRBV11-2 and J usage is TRBJ2-7; the match to TRBD1 covers 8 bases. CDR1 is SGHAT and CDR2 is FQNNGV in the germline V gene. This CDR3 contains 14 residues. V was clipped by 1 base and J by 3 bases; unmatched bases: 2. The DNA of the CDR3 is TGTGCCAGCAGCTTAGTCGGACAGGGCTACGAGCAGTACGTC. This codes for CASSLVGQGYEQYV.

This chain uses TRBV6-5 with TRBJ2-1; 9 bases align to TRBD1. The CDR3 covers 15 residues. Per the germline V gene, CDR1 is MNHEY and CDR2 is SVGAGI. J lost 1 base, V lost 6 bases, and 4 bases had no gene match. CDR3 sequence reads: CASRLTGGSYNEQFF. DNA for the CDR3: TGTGCCAGCAGGCTGACAGGGGGTTCCTACAATGAGCAGTTCTTC.

V gene TRBV28 combines with J gene TRBJ1-2, with unresolved D. Germline V gene lookup returns CDR1 MDHEN and CDR2 SYDVKM. This CDR3 spans 14 amino acids. Trimming pared 5 bases from V and 1 base from J, leaving 11 bases between. Written as DNA, the CDR3 is TGTGCCAGCAGTCTGGTAAATGGTAACTATGGCTACACCTTC. Translated: CASSLVNGNYGYTF.

The rearrangement links TRBV10-3 to TRBJ2-6, with D possibly being TRBD1 or TRBD2 (7 bases each). With 3 bases removed from V and 2 bases from J, the gap between germline ends came to 17 bases. This CDR3 is 18 amino acids long. Germline assignment: CDR1 ENHRY and CDR2 SYGVKD. The CDR3 DNA is TGTGCCATCAGTGACCCCCCAGGGGGGGTTACTGGGGCCAACGTCCTGACTTTC. It yields the protein CAISDPPGGVTGANVLTF.

The count of this clone is one. CDR3 bases: TGTGCCAGCAGCTTGGTAGGGACTGAAGGCGGTGGCTACACCTTC. This codes for CASSLVGTEGGGYTF. The chain recombines TRBV5-6 with TRBJ1-2; TRBD1 might be the D (5 bases). This CDR3 spans 15 amino acids. V gave up 0 bases and J gave up 7 bases, with 16 bases separating them. The germline CDR1 and CDR2 sequences are SGHDT and YYEEEE.

This clone was observed once. The genes are TRBV9 and TRBJ2-1; 11 bases are a match to TRBD2. Germline CDR1 and CDR2: SGDLS and YYNGEE. Trimming cost V 3 bases and J 4 bases; bases outside gene matches: 3. The CDR3 totals 15 residues. CDR3 residues: CASSAASGGYNEQFF. In DNA form, the CDR3 reads TGTGCCAGCAGCGCCGCTAGCGGGGGGTACAATGAGCAGTTCTTC. The full variable domain, completed using reference TRBV9 and TRBJ2-1, is DSGVTQTPKHLITATGQRVTLRCSPRSGDLSVYWYQQSLDQGLQFLIQYYNGEERAKGNILERFSAQQFPDLHSELNLSSLELGDSALYFCASSAASGGYNEQFFGPGTRLTVL.

The rearrangement links TRBV7-2 to TRBJ2-4; D possibly corresponds to TRBD1 (6 bases). The CDR3 length is 15 residues. CDR1 is SGHTA and CDR2 is FQGNSA in the germline V gene. Trimming took off 4 bases at V and 8 bases at J, with 18 bases between the two ends. The CDR3 region has the DNA TGTGCCAGCAGCTCACTTCTCAAAGGGGGAGACATTCAGTACTTC. This gives the protein CASSSLLKGGDIQYF.

The chain has TRBV7-9 and TRBJ1-1; D uncertain. Trimming removed 5 bases from V and 1 base from J, with 8 bases in between. This CDR3 comprises 13 residues. Germline V gives CDR1 SEHNR, CDR2 FQNEAQ (reference sequence). CDR3 in DNA: TGTGCCAGCAGCCCACCGTGGAACACTGAAGCTTTCTTT. As protein: CASSPPWNTEAFF.

V is TRBV7-9 and J is TRBJ1-2; D is ambiguous. V shed 2 bases and J shed 1 base, with 2 bases lying between them. Germline CDR1 is SEHNR and CDR2 is FQNEAQ (reference sequence). This CDR3 is 12 amino acids long. This CDR3 reads CASSLHNYGYTF. The CDR3 coding sequence is TGTGCCAGCAGCTTACATAACTATGGCTACACCTTC.

This sequence joins TRBV18 and TRBJ1-2, with TRBD1 identical over 11 bases. Germline CDR1 and CDR2: KGHSH and LQKENI. This CDR3 is built from 15 residues. Trimming removed 2 bases from V and 7 bases from J; junction bases left unmatched: 6. CDR3 sequence (DNA): TGTGCCAGCTCACCAGGAGCGGACAGGGGGCTTGGCTACACCTTC. This gives the protein CASSPGADRGLGYTF.

This clone was found once. V is TRBV2 and J is TRBJ2-3; 12 bases match TRBD2. CDR1 is SNHLY, CDR2 FYNNEI, per germline. This CDR3 region has 18 residues. The V segment lost 7 bases and the J segment 5 bases; nucleotides outside the gene matches: 16. The CDR3: CASKPGLAGILWVDTQYF. In DNA, the CDR3 is TGTGCCAGCAAACCCGGACTAGCGGGGATTCTTTGGGTAGATACGCAGTATTTT.

The chain carries TRBV7-9 and TRBJ1-1, with TRBD1 matching 8 bases. CDR1 is SEHNR, CDR2 FQNEAQ, per germline (reference sequence). With V trimmed by 4 bases and J by 12 bases, 7 bases remained unmatched. The CDR3 has 12 residues. This CDR3 is CASSYDRGRTFF. The DNA of the CDR3 is TGTGCCAGCAGCTACGACAGGGGTAGAACTTTCTTT.

The V and J genes are TRBV6-5 and TRBJ2-2; D tentatively reads TRBD1 or TRBD2 (5 bases each). The V gene's germline CDR1 is MNHEY and CDR2 SVGAGI. This CDR3 has 14 amino acids. Trimming took 5 bases from V and 3 from J, leaving 10 bases between them. CDR3 protein: CASSNQGHTGELFF. The CDR3 region has the DNA TGTGCCAGCAGTAATCAGGGACACACCGGGGAGCTGTTTTTT.

This chain links TRBV2 with TRBJ1-1, with a tentative D call TRBD1 (6 bases). This CDR3 comprises 18 residues. V dropped 4 bases and J dropped 3 bases, with 24 bases sitting between them. Germline V gives CDR1 SNHLY, CDR2 FYNNEI. CDR3 protein: CASSAFSIVRQGYTEAFF. DNA of the CDR3: TGTGCCAGCAGTGCCTTTTCGATTGTTCGGCAGGGGTACACTGAAGCTTTCTTT.

The chain couples TRBV4-2 to TRBJ2-3, with a possible D match to TRBD2 (7 bases). The CDR3 covers 17 residues. Germline CDR1 is LGHNA and CDR2 is YNFKEQ. V lost 6 bases to trimming and J lost 2 bases, with 21 bases between them. CDR3 in amino acids: CASREGRLAGATDTQYF. CDR3 in DNA: TGTGCCAGCAGGGAAGGTCGACTGGCGGGGGCCACAGATACGCAGTATTTT.

This chain links TRBV11-2 with TRBJ2-1, with D possibly being TRBD1 (6 bases). Germline-derived CDR1 and CDR2 are SGHAT and FQNNGV. CDR3 length: 12 residues. V shed 5 bases and J shed 9 bases, with 11 bases lying between them. DNA of the CDR3: TGTGCCAGCAGCCAGGGGTTGCTTGAGCAGTTCTTC. This sequence encodes CASSQGLLEQFF.

This clone was counted only a few times. This sequence joins TRBV7-3 and TRBJ2-2; no definite D call. Germline assignment: CDR1 SGHTA and CDR2 FQGTGA. This CDR3 has 12 residues. Trimming removed 6 bases from V and 6 bases from J, with 8 bases in between. The CDR3 DNA reads as TGTGCCAGCAGTCCCTCGTCCGGGGAGCTGTTTTTT. It encodes CASSPSSGELFF.

Points on this clone: One end of the junction does not line up with germline, which may come from a read error. The chain joins TRBV7-7 to TRBJ2-7, with D perhaps being TRBD1 or TRBD2 (5 bases each). The CDR3 is 15 amino acids. Germline assignment: CDR1 SSHAT and CDR2 FNYEAQ (reference sequence). The CDR3 DNA sequence: TGTGCTAGCAGCTTAGCGCTGGGACCCTCCTACGAGCAGTACTTC. This sequence encodes CASSLALGPSYEQYF.

DNA of the CDR3: TGTGCCAGCAGTGACTCGCCGGGGACCGGGGAGCTGTTTTTT. It codes for CASSDSPGTGELFF. The J gene is TRBJ2-2, the V gene TRBV6-4, with D possibly matching TRBD2 (5 bases). Germline lookup yields CDR1 MRHNA and CDR2 SNTAGT. V dropped 0 bases and J dropped 5 bases, with 7 bases sitting between them. CDR3 length equals 14 residues.

This chain joins TRBV2 and TRBJ2-2, with TRBD1 matching over 8 bases. The ends lost 6 bases at V and 5 bases at J; junction bases unmatched: 11. The CDR3 extends over 16 amino acids. Germline values: CDR1 SNHLY, CDR2 FYNNEI. CDR3 loop: CASRAGTGYRTGELFF. The CDR3 DNA reads TGTGCCAGCAGGGCCGGGACAGGTTATCGGACCGGGGAGCTGTTTTTT. The entire variable domain, with the rest obtained from reference TRBV2 and TRBJ2-2, is as follows: EPEVTQTPSHQVTQMGQEVILRCVPISNHLYFYWYRQILGQKVEFLVSFYNNEISEKSEIFDDQFSVERPDGSNFTLKIRSTKLEDSAMYFCASRAGTGYRTGELFFGEGSRLTVL.

The V call is TRBV29-1, the J call TRBJ1-2; 7 bases are shared with TRBD1. Trimming cost V 5 bases and J 3 bases; bases outside gene matches: 3. The CDR3 is 12 amino acids. Germline V gene data show CDR1 as SQVTM and CDR2 as ANQGSEA. The CDR3 coding sequence is TGCAGCGTTCGACAGGGTGACTATGGCTACACCTTC. Its protein product is CSVRQGDYGYTF.

The chain is built from TRBV6-1 and TRBJ2-5; TRBD1 might be the D (5 bases). CDR1 is MNHNS, CDR2 SASEGT, per germline. CDR3 size: 15 residues. V lost 3 bases and J lost 3, with 14 bases in between. The DNA for the CDR3 is TGTGCCAGCAGTGAGGGCCAGGGATTGGAAGAGACCCAGTACTTC. Encoded protein: CASSEGQGLEETQYF.

This rearrangement joins TRBV19 to TRBJ1-5; D unresolved. Germline CDR1 reads LNHDA; CDR2 reads SQIVND (reference sequence). There are 16 residues in the CDR3. V was shortened by 2 bases and J by 7 bases, with 18 bases between the two germline ends. The CDR3 DNA reads TGTGCCAGTAGTATACCTCGGGGAAACCTCGGGCAGCCCCAGCATTTT. Translating gives CASSIPRGNLGQPQHF.

The rearrangement joins TRBV27 to TRBJ1-2; 8 bases match TRBD1. The CDR3 length is 15 residues. Germline V CDR1 and CDR2: MNHEY, SMNVEV (reference sequence). With V trimmed by 5 bases and J by 5 bases, 10 bases remained unmatched. As DNA, the CDR3 is TGTGCCAGCAGTGCCTCGACAGGGGCGCCTTATGGCTACACCTTC. Residues: CASSASTGAPYGYTF.

The CDR3: CASSYRQSPSTDTQYF. As DNA, the CDR3 is TGTGCCAGCAGTTACCGACAGTCACCTAGCACAGATACGCAGTATTTT. The rearrangement uses TRBV2 and TRBJ2-3; possibly TRBD1 for D (5 bases). Germline V gene sequence: CDR1 SNHLY, CDR2 FYNNEI. Trimming took 5 bases from V and 0 from J, leaving 15 bases between them. The CDR3 is 16 amino acids. The variable domain in full, with the rest retrieved from reference TRBV2 and TRBJ2-3, is EPEVTQTPSHQVTQMGQEVILRCVPISNHLYFYWYRQILGQKVEFLVSFYNNEISEKSEIFDDQFSVERPDGSNFTLKIRSTKLEDSAMYFCASSYRQSPSTDTQYFGPGTRLTVL.

The chain has TRBV7-2 and TRBJ1-5; 7 bases align to TRBD1. Germline-derived CDR1 and CDR2 are SGHTA and FQGNSA. J gave up 12 bases and V 1 base, and 12 bases lay outside the gene matches. The length of the CDR3 is 15 residues. CDR3 sequence: CASSLVQDRSPRQHF. The CDR3 bases are TGTGCCAGCAGCTTAGTTCAGGACAGGTCCCCACGCCAGCATTTT.

V and J are TRBV11-2 and TRBJ1-1; D call uncertain. There are 15 residues in the CDR3. In germline, CDR1 is SGHAT, CDR2 FQNNGV. V gave up 1 base and J gave up 2 bases, with 11 bases separating them. DNA for the CDR3: TGTGCCAGCAGCTTAGTACCGGGTAAAAACACTGAAGCTTTCTTT. Translating gives CASSLVPGKNTEAFF.

The V gene is TRBV30, the J gene TRBJ2-1; no reliable D call. This CDR3 contains 16 residues. V lost 1 base to trimming and J lost 9 bases, with 22 bases between them. Germline V gives CDR1 GTSNPN, CDR2 SVGIG (reference sequence). CDR3 region: CAWSAVGPPTIGEQFF. DNA of the CDR3: TGTGCCTGGAGTGCCGTCGGGCCTCCTACAATAGGTGAGCAGTTCTTC.